This note documents a single T cell receptor beta chain sequence. The sample originates from a study of CD8 T cells in Susac syndrome. Per the germline V gene, CDR1 is KGHDR and CDR2 is SFDVKD. The CDR3 covers 16 residues. V was clipped by 1 base and J by 4 bases; unmatched bases: 4. RNA amounts of about 0.5 to 1 ug underwent reverse transcription with random hexamers. MiXCR, applied by TCRdb to the immunoSEQ multiplex PCR reads, yields one record per CDR3 protein. This sample carries some 150,000 distinct CDR3 sequences, around 94% of them seen once, and the ten largest clones take over 0.07%. Sequencing was performed on CD4+ T cells from PBMCs. This TCR came from a human donor in good health. The V call is TRBV24-1, the J call TRBJ1-4; 8 positions agree with TRBD1. CDR3: CATSDFSGQGNEKLFF. The CDR3 nucleotides read TGTGCCACCAGTGATTTCAGCGGACAGGGTAATGAAAAACTGTTTTTT.